What follows are 6 T cell receptor beta chains derived from one specimen sequenced in a study of blood T cell repertoires in COVID-19. This table comes from immunoSEQ multiplex PCR, and its TCRdb copy is limited to in-frame clones, with some not included. The repertoire holds 400,000 to 450,000 clones, with approximately 90% as singletons. Material for sequencing was PBMCs or T cells enriched from blood (not recorded which). Receptors originate from a man in his thirties or forties who had recovered from COVID-19.

The gene calls are TRBV19 and TRBJ1-1, with D possibly TRBD1 on 5 matching bases. The germline V and J ends were trimmed by 7 bases and 2 bases, with 11 bases remaining between them. Germline lookup yields CDR1 LNHDA and CDR2 SQIVND (reference sequence). The CDR3 extends over 13 amino acids. The CDR3 DNA reads TGTGCCAGTATGGGGCAGCTAAACACTGAAGCTTTCTTT. Translated, it gives CASMGQLNTEAFF.

J is TRBJ1-3 and V is TRBV5-8; tentative D call: TRBD1 (6 bases). The CDR3 extends over 19 amino acids. CDR1 is SGHTS, CDR2 YDEGEE, per germline. V dropped 4 bases and J dropped 2 bases, with 25 bases sitting between them. CDR3 DNA: TGTGCCAGCAGCCGAAGAAACAAGACAGGCCGATTCGCTGGAAACACCATATATTTT. Its protein product is CASSRRNKTGRFAGNTIYF. Complete variable domain (other parts from reference TRBV5-8 and TRBJ1-3): EAGVTQSPTHLIKTRGQQATLRCSPISGHTSVYWYQQALGLGLQFLLWYDEGEERNRGNFPPRFSGRQFPNYSSELNVNALELEDSALYLCASSRRNKTGRFAGNTIYFGEGSWLTVV.

The genes are TRBV6-5 and TRBJ1-5; no reliable D call. The germline V gene has CDR1 MNHEY and CDR2 SVGAGI. V shed 2 bases and J shed 9 bases, with 8 bases lying between them. The CDR3 covers 12 residues. Here the CDR3 reads CASSYPRGPQHF. Written as DNA, the CDR3 is TGTGCCAGCAGTTACCCTCGGGGGCCCCAGCATTTT.

The J gene is TRBJ2-7, the V gene TRBV25-1; D ambiguous. Germline V gene sequence: CDR1 MGHDK, CDR2 SYGVNS. V was pared by 6 bases and J by 0 bases, with 12 bases between. The CDR3 is 14 amino acids. The CDR3 is CASSTSRSSYEQYF. CDR3 DNA sequence: TGTGCCAGCAGCACCTCTCGGAGCTCCTACGAGCAGTACTTC.

This clone has only a few counts. The chain joins TRBV5-1 to TRBJ2-5; 10 nucleotides agree with TRBD1. This CDR3 spans 14 amino acids. Germline V gene sequence: CDR1 SGHRS, CDR2 YFSETQ. Unmatched junction bases numbered 4, after V lost 4 bases and J lost 4 bases. The CDR3: CASSPTGGLETQYF. CDR3 in DNA: TGCGCCAGCAGCCCGACAGGGGGCTTAGAGACCCAGTACTTC.

The genes are TRBV2 and TRBJ1-3; 7 positions match TRBD1. Per germline, CDR1 SNHLY and CDR2 FYNNEI. Unmatched junction bases numbered 4, after V lost 5 bases and J lost 0 bases. The CDR3 is made up of 15 amino acids. CDR3 in DNA: TGTGCCAGCAGTAGACAGGGATTCTCTGGAAACACCATATATTTT. Protein sequence: CASSRQGFSGNTIYF.